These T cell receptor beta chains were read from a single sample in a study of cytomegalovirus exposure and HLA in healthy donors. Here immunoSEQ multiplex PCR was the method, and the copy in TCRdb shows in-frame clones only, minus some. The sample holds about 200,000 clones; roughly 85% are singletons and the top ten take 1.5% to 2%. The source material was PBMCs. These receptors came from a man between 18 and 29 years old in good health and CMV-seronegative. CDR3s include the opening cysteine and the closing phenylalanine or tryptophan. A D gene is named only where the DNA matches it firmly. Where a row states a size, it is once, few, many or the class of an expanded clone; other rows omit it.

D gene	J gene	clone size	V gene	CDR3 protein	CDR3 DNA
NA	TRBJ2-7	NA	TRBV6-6	CAIQGSLSYEQYF	TGTGCCATTCAGGGATCCCTTTCCTACGAGCAGTACTTC
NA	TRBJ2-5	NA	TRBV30	CAWTTGGQETQYF	TGTGCCTGGACCACGGGCGGGCAAGAGACCCAGTACTTC
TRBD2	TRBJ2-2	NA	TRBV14	CASSHYSGGNTGELFF	TGTGCCAGCAGCCATTATAGCGGGGGAAACACCGGGGAGCTGTTTTTT
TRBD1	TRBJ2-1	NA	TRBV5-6	CASSSLRGHNEQFF	TGTGCCAGCAGCTCCCTCAGGGGGCACAATGAGCAGTTCTTC
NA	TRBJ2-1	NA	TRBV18	CASSPNSLDEQFF	TGTGCCAGCTCACCCAACTCTCTAGATGAGCAGTTCTTC
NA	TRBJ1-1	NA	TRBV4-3	CASSQPDRSNTEAFF	TGCGCCAGCAGCCAGCCGGACAGATCGAACACTGAAGCTTTCTTT
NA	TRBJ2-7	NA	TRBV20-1	CSARDYEQYF	TGCAGTGCTCGCGACTACGAGCAGTACTTC
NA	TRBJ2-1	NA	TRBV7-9	CASSFYQEVSEQFF	TGTGCCAGCAGCTTCTACCAGGAGGTTAGTGAGCAGTTCTTC
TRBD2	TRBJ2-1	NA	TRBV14	CASGLASSTYEQFF	TGTGCCAGTGGACTAGCGAGCTCCACTTACGAGCAGTTCTTC
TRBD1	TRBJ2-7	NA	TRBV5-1	CASSLEGQGLREQYF	TGCGCCAGCAGCTTGGAAGGACAGGGCCTCCGCGAGCAGTACTTC
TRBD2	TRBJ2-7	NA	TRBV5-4	CASSLIFGGSTYEQYF	TGTGCCAGCAGCTTGATATTCGGCGGGAGCACCTACGAGCAGTACTTC
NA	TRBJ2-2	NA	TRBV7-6	CASSLVLGGANTGELFF	TGTGCCAGCAGCTTAGTGCTTGGCGGAGCGAACACCGGGGAGCTGTTTTTT
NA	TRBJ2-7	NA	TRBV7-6	CASSRTATGDVLGEQYF	TGTGCCAGCAGCCGTACTGCAACGGGAGATGTTTTGGGCGAGCAGTACTTC
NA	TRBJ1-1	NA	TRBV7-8	CASSLEIAGVMNTEAFF	TGTGCCAGCAGCTTAGAGATTGCGGGTGTGATGAACACTGAAGCTTTCTTT
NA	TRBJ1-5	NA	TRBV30	CAWSLGWQGNQPQHF	TGTGCCTGGAGCCTAGGGTGGCAGGGGAATCAGCCCCAGCATTTT
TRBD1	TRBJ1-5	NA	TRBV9	CASSHRDSYQPQHF	TGTGCCAGCAGCCACAGGGACAGCTATCAGCCCCAGCATTTT
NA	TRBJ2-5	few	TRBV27	CASSPNRVPETQYF	TGTGCCAGCAGCCCCAACAGGGTTCCGGAGACCCAGTACTTC
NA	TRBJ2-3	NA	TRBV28	CASSLDTGRDTQYF	TGTGCCAGCAGTTTAGACACAGGAAGAGATACGCAGTATTTT
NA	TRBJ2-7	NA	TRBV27	CASSAGVTYEQYF	TGTGCCAGCAGTGCAGGGGTTACCTACGAGCAGTACTTC
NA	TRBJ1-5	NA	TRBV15	CATSIGGPQHF	TGTGCCACCAGCATAGGGGGGCCCCAGCATTTT
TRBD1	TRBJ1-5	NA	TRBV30	CAWSGGTVGNQPQHF	TGTGCCTGGAGTGGCGGGACAGTCGGCAATCAGCCCCAGCATTTT
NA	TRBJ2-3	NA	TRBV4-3	CASSQDLIGGGPSTDTQYF	TGCGCCAGCAGCCAAGATCTAATAGGGGGAGGGCCCTCCACAGATACGCAGTATTTC
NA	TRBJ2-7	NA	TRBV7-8	CASSQWGTQSSYEQYF	TGTGCCAGCAGTCAATGGGGCACCCAGAGCTCCTACGAGCAGTACTTC
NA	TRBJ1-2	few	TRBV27	CASSNPSMGVYGYTF	TGTGCCAGCAGTAATCCCTCCATGGGAGTCTATGGCTACACCTTC
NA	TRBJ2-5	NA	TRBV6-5	CASTPPGVQETQYF	TGTGCCAGCACCCCACCCGGGGTTCAAGAGACCCAGTACTTC